Following are 17 T cell receptor beta chains from one sample sequenced in a study of T cells expressing NK-cell markers. TCRdb reprocessed the 5' RACE reads and keeps a single row for each CDR3 protein, giving no DNA. The specimen's table records some 280,000 distinct CDR3 sequences. What was sequenced was blood T cells: a sorted CD56 or NKG2C T cell subset, CD4+ or CD8+ T cells, or bulk PBMC T cells (not recorded which). The origin of the receptors is a man between 18 and 35 years old in good health.

The V call is TRBV9, the J call TRBJ2-2. CDR3 size: 13 residues. Germline loops: CDR1 SGDLS, CDR2 YYNGEE. This CDR3 reads CASSLMHVGELFF. Complete variable domain (other parts from reference TRBV9 and TRBJ2-2): DSGVTQTPKHLITATGQRVTLRCSPRSGDLSVYWYQQSLDQGLQFLIQYYNGEERAKGNILERFSAQQFPDLHSELNLSSLELGDSALYFCASSLMHVGELFFGEGSRLTVL.

The chain uses TRBV7-3 and TRBJ2-3; TCRdb's D call, TRBD2, is unchecked because there is no DNA. The CDR3 totals 18 residues. CDR1 SGHTA and CDR2 FQGTGA come from the germline V gene. The CDR3 spells CASSSGLAGEPRTDTQYF.

The V and J genes are TRBV10-3 and TRBJ2-3; as DNA is missing, the TRBD2 call by TCRdb cannot be tested. The germline V gene encodes CDR1 ENHRY and CDR2 SYGVKD. This CDR3 region has 17 residues. The CDR3 spells CAISESSGLRAADTQYF.

The J gene is TRBJ2-4, the V gene TRBV20-1; TCRdb lists TRBD2, though no DNA is available to test this call. The germline V gene encodes CDR1 DFQATT and CDR2 SNEGSKA (reference sequence). CDR3 length: 13 amino acids. The CDR3 reads CSATGGSGNIQYF.

The chain combines TRBV5-1 with TRBJ2-7; no DNA is available, so the TRBD2 call from TCRdb remains unchecked. The germline V gene encodes CDR1 SGHRS and CDR2 YFSETQ. This CDR3 has 16 residues. CDR3 sequence reads: CASRPLAGEKTYEQYF.

The gene calls are TRBV25-1 and TRBJ2-3; as DNA is missing, the TRBD1 call by TCRdb cannot be tested. This CDR3 has 18 amino acids. Germline CDR1 reads MGHDK; CDR2 reads SYGVNS. This CDR3 reads CASSVSPFAEAITDTQYF.

CDR3: CASTGQKNQPQHF. This chain connects TRBV18 to TRBJ1-5; TCRdb proposes TRBD1, but this gene call is untestable without DNA. The CDR3 runs 13 residues. Germline V gives CDR1 KGHSH, CDR2 LQKENI. The whole variable domain, filled in from reference TRBV18 and TRBJ1-5, reads NAGVMQNPRHLVRRRGQEARLRCSPMKGHSHVYWYRQLPEEGLKFMVYLQKENIIDESGMPKERFSAEFPKEGPSILRIQQVVRGDSAAYFCASTGQKNQPQHFGDGTRLSIL.

The chain joins TRBV12-3 or TRBV12-4 to TRBJ1-6. This CDR3 is 12 amino acids long. CDR3 in amino acids: CASSLGNSPLHF.

This sequence joins TRBV12-3 or TRBV12-4 and TRBJ2-7. The CDR3 is 12 amino acids. This CDR3 reads CASSGTSYEQYF.

The rearrangement uses TRBV6-2 or TRBV6-3 and TRBJ1-5; there is no DNA to check the TCRdb D call of TRBD1. This CDR3 spans 16 amino acids. Germline V gives CDR1 MNHEY, CDR2 SVGEGT. CDR3: CASSLTWTATNQPQHF.

This chain connects TRBV20-1 to TRBJ2-1. The V gene's germline CDR1 is DFQATT and CDR2 SNEGSKA (reference sequence). This CDR3 is 11 amino acids long. CDR3 amino acids: CSARWGNEQFF.

The chain employs TRBV10-3 and TRBJ2-3; the TCRdb call, TRBD2, lacks DNA for checking. CDR1 and CDR2 (germline): ENHRY, SYGVKD. There are 17 residues in the CDR3. CDR3 residues: CAISDVASGRGVDTQYF.

V usage is TRBV4-3 and J usage is TRBJ1-2; TCRdb returns TRBD1, unconfirmable since there is no DNA. This CDR3 has 17 residues. Germline assignment: CDR1 LGHNA and CDR2 YSLEER. CDR3 loop: CASSLSHRDRGGRGYTF.

This chain connects TRBV10-3 to TRBJ1-5. CDR3 size: 13 residues. Germline loops: CDR1 ENHRY, CDR2 SYGVKD. CDR3 protein: CAISERGNQPQHF.

The V call is TRBV14, the J call TRBJ1-1; TCRdb proposes TRBD1, but this gene call is untestable without DNA. This CDR3 is 14 amino acids long. Per germline, CDR1 SGHDN and CDR2 FVKESK. CDR3 amino acids: CASSRLLGGTEAFF.

This rearrangement joins TRBV19 to TRBJ2-3; TCRdb reports TRBD1, a call that lacks DNA to check it against. CDR1 LNHDA and CDR2 SQIVND come from the germline V gene (reference sequence). The CDR3 totals 14 residues. CDR3 sequence reads: CASSIGRGTDTQYF.

The rearrangement links TRBV7-3 to TRBJ2-1; the D call from TCRdb, TRBD2, cannot be confirmed without DNA. The CDR3 runs 14 residues. Germline V gene data show CDR1 as SGHTA and CDR2 as FQGTGA. This CDR3 is CASSLEFEGYEQFF.